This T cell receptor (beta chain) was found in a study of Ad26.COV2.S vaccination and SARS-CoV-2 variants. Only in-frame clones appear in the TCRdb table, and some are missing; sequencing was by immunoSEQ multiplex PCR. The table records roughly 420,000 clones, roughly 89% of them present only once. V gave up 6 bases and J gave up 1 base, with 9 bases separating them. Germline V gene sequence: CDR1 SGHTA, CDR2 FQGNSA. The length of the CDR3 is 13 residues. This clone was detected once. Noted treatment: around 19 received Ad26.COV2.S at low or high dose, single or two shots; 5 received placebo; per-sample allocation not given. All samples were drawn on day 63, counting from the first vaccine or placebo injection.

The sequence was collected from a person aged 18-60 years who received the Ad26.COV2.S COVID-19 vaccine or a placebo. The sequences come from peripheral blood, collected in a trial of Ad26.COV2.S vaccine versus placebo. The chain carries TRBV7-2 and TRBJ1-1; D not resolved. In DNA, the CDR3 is TGTGCCAGCAGAGCTACGGGGAACACTGAAGCTTTCTTT. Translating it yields CASRATGNTEAFF.